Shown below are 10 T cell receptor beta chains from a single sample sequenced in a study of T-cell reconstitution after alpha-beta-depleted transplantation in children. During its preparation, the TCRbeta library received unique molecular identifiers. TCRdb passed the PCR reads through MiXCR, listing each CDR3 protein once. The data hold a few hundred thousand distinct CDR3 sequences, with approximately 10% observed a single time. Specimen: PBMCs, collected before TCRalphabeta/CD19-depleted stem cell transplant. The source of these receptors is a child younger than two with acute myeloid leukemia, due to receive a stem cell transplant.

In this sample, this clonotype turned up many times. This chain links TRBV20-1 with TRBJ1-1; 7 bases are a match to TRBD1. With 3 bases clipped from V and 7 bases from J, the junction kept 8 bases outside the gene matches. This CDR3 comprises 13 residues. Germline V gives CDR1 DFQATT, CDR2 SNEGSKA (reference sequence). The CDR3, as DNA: TGCAGTGCTAGTTCTCAAGGGGGCCGTGAAGCTTTCTTT. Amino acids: CSASSQGGREAFF.

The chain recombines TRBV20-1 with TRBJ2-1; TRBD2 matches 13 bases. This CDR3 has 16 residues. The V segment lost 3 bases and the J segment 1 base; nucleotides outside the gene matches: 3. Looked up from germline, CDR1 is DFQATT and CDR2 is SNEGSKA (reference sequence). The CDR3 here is CSASKTSGRSYNEQFF. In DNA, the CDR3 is TGCAGTGCTAGTAAGACTAGCGGGAGGTCCTACAATGAGCAGTTCTTC.

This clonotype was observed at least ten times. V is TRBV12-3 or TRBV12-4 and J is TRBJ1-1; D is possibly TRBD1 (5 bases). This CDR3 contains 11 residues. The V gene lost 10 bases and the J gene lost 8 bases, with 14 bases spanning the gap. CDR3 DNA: TGTGCCATCATTTTGTGGGGGGAAGCTTTCTTT. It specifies CAIILWGEAFF.

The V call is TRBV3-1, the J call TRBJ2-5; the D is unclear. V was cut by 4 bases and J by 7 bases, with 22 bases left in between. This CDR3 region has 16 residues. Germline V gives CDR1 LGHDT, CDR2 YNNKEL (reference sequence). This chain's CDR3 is CASSRIGPNFGGTQYF. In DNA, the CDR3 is TGTGCCAGCAGCCGGATCGGTCCAAATTTTGGTGGGACCCAGTACTTC.

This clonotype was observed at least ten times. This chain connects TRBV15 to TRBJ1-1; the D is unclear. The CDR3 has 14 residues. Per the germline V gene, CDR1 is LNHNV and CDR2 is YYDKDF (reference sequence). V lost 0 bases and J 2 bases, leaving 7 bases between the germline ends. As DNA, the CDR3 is TGTGCCACCAGCAGAGATCCCACAAACACTGAAGCTTTCTTT. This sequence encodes CATSRDPTNTEAFF.

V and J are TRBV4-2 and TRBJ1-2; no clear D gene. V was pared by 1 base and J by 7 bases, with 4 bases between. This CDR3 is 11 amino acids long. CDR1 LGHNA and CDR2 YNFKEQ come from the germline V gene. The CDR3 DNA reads TGTGCCAGCAGCCAAGGAGGTGGCTACACCTTC. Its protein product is CASSQGGGYTF.

The DNA of the CDR3 is TGCGCCAGCAGCCAAGTTGGCAGGGGCCTCATGAACACTGAAGCTTTCTTT. It codes for CASSQVGRGLMNTEAFF. The genes are TRBV4-1 and TRBJ1-1, with D possibly matching TRBD1 (6 bases). Germline CDR1 is MGHRA and CDR2 is YSYEKL. V was clipped by 1 base and J by 0 bases, with 15 bases between them. The CDR3 loop spans 17 amino acids.

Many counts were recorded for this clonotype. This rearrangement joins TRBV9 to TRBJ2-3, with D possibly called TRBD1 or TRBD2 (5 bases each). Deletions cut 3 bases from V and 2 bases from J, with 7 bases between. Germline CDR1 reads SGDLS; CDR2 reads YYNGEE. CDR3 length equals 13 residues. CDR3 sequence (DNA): TGTGCCAGCAGCGCCGGGACCACAGATACGCAGTATTTT. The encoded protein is CASSAGTTDTQYF.

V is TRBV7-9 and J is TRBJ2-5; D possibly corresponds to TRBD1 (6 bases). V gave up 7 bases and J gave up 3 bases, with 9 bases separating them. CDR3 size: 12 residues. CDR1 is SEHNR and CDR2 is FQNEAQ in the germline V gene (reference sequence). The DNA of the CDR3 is TGTGCCAGCACAGGGGCGGAAGAGACCCAGTACTTC. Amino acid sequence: CASTGAEETQYF.

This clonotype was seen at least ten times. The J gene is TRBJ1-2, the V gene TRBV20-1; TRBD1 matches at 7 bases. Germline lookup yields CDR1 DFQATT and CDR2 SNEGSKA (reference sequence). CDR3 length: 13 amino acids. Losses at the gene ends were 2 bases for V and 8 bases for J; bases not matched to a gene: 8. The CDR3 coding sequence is TGCAGTGCTAGAATGGACAGGATGGACGGCTACACCTTC. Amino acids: CSARMDRMDGYTF.